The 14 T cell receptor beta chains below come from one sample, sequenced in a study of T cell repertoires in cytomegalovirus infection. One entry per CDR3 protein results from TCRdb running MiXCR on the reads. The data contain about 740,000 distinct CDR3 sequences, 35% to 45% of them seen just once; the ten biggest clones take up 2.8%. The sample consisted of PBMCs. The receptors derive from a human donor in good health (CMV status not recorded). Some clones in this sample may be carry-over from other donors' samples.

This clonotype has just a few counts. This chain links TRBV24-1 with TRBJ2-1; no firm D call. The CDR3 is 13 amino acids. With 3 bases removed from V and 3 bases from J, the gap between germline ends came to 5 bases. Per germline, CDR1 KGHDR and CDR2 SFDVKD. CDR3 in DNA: TGTGCCACCAGTGATCGGATCTACAATGAGCAGTTCTTC. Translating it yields CATSDRIYNEQFF.

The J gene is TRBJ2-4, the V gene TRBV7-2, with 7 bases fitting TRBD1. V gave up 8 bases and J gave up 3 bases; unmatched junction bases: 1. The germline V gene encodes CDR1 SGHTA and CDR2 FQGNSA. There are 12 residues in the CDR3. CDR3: CASRDSKNIQYF. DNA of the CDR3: TGTGCCAGCCGGGACAGCAAAAACATTCAGTACTTC.

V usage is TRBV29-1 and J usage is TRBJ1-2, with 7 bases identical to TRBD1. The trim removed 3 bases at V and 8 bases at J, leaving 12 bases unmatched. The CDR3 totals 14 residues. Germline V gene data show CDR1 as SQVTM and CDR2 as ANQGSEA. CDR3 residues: CSVDPTGLLRGYTF. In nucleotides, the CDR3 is TGCAGCGTTGACCCGACAGGGCTTCTACGGGGCTACACCTTC.

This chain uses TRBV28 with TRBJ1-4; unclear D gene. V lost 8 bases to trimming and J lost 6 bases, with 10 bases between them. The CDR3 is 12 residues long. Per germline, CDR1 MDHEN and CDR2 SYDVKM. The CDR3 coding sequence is TGTGCCAGCGGCCCGCCCTATGAAAAACTGTTTTTT. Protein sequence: CASGPPYEKLFF.

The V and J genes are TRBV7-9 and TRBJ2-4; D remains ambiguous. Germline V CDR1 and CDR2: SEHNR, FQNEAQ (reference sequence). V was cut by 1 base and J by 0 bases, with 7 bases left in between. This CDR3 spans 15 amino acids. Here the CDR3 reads CASSLGEIAKNIQYF. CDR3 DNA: TGTGCCAGCAGCTTAGGAGAAATAGCCAAAAACATTCAGTACTTC. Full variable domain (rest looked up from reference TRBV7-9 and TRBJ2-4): DTGVSQNPRHKITKRGQNVTFRCDPISEHNRLYWYRQTLGQGPEFLTYFQNEAQLEKSRLLSDRFSAERPKGSFSTLEIQRTEQGDSAMYLCASSLGEIAKNIQYFGAGTRLSVL.

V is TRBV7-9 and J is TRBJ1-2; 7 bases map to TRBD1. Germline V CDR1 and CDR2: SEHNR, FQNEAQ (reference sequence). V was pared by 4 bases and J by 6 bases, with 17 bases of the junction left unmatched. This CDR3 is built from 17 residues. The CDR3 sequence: CASSWGTALEEGNGYTF. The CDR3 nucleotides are TGTGCCAGCAGCTGGGGGACAGCTCTCGAGGAGGGGAATGGCTACACCTTC.

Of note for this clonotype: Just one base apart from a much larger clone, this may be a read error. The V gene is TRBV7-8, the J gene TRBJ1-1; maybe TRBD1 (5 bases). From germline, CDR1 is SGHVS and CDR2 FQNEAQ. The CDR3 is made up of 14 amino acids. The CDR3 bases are TGTGCCAGCAGCTTTCGAGAAACGGACACTGAATCTTTCTTT. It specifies CASSFRETDTESFF.

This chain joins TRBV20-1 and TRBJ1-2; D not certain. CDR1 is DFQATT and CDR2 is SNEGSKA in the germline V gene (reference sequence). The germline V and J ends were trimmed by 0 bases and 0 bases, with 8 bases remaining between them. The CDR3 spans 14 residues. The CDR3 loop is CSAREEGTNYGYTF. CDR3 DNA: TGCAGTGCTAGAGAGGAGGGAACTAACTATGGCTACACCTTC.

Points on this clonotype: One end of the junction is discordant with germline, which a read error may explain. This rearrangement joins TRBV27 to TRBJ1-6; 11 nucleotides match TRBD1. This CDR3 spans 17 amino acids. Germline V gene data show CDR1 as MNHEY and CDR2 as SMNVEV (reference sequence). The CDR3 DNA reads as TGTGCCAGCAGGGGGACAGGGGGACTGACCTATAATTCACCCCTCCGCTTT. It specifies CASRGTGGLTYNSPLRF.

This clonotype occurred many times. This CDR3 reads CASSLGTASYSPYEQYF. The CDR3 nucleotides are TGTGCCAGCAGCTTAGGGACAGCATCCTATTCACCCTACGAGCAGTACTTC. The V gene is TRBV7-6, the J gene TRBJ2-7; TRBD1 is a possible D gene (6 bases). The CDR3 sequence is 17 residues long. Trimming removed 1 base from V and 2 bases from J, with 18 bases in between. The germline CDR1 and CDR2 sequences are SGHVS and FNYEAQ.

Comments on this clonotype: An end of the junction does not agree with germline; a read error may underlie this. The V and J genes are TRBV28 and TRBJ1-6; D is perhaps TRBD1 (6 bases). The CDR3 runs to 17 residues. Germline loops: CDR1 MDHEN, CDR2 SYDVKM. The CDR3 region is CARSLGAAIAYNSPPHF. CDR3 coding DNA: TGTGCCAGAAGTTTGGGGGCAGCCATCGCCTATAATTCACCCCCCCACTTT.

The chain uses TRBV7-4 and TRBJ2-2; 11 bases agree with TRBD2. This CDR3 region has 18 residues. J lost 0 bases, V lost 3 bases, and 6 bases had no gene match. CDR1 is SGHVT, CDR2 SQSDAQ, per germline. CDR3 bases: TGTGCCAGCAGCTTGGCCGGGACTAGCGGACCGAACACCGGGGAGCTGTTTTTT. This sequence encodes CASSLAGTSGPNTGELFF.

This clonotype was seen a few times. The CDR3 nucleotides are TGTGCCAGCAGTTCCTTTCCGGGGACTGGCGGGGAGCTGTTTTTT. Translating it yields CASSSFPGTGGELFF. J is TRBJ2-2 and V is TRBV12-3 or TRBV12-4; D is possibly TRBD2 (6 bases). The ends were cut back, 4 bases at V and 7 bases at J, with 16 bases in the middle. CDR3 length equals 15 residues.

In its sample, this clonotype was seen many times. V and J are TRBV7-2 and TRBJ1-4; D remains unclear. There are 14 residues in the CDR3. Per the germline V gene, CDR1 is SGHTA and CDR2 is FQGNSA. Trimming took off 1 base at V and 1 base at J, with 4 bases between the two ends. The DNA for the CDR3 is TGTGCCAGCAGCTTAGGGGGAACTAATGAAAAACTGTTTTTT. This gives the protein CASSLGGTNEKLFF. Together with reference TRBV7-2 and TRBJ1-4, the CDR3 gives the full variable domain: GAGVSQSPSNKVTEKGKDVELRCDPISGHTALYWYRQSLGQGLEFLIYFQGNSAPDKSGLPSDRFSAERTGGSVSTLTIQRTQQEDSAVYLCASSLGGTNEKLFFGSGTQLSVL.